Below are 5 T cell receptor beta chains sequenced from a single sample in a study of cytotoxic CD8 clonotypes in ibrutinib-treated CLL. The data were produced by immunoSEQ multiplex PCR, yet TCRdb's version contains in-frame clones alone and is incomplete. The sample gives some 200,000 clones, roughly 77% of which show up once; over 5.5% is in the top ten. The source material was PBMCs, sampled after 12 months of ibrutinib treatment. The receptor source for this set is a human donor with chronic lymphocytic leukemia.

This chain uses TRBV15 with TRBJ2-7; D gene unclear. This CDR3 is built from 16 residues. CDR1 is LNHNV, CDR2 YYDKDF, per germline (reference sequence). V gave up 4 bases and J gave up 0 bases, with 16 bases separating them. The CDR3 here is CATSTFRTGSSYEQYF. CDR3 in DNA: TGTGCCACCAGCACTTTCCGGACGGGTAGCTCCTACGAGCAGTACTTC.

CDR3 protein: CASSLRTSSLGHTDTQYF. CDR3 DNA sequence: TGTGCCAGCAGCTTAAGGACTAGCTCGCTCGGGCACACAGATACGCAGTATTTT. The rearrangement uses TRBV7-2 and TRBJ2-3; 8 bases are shared with TRBD2. This CDR3 has 18 amino acids. CDR1 is SGHTA and CDR2 is FQGNSA in the germline V gene. The ends lost 2 bases at V and 2 bases at J; junction bases unmatched: 12.

In its sample, this clone was seen a few times. CDR3 residues: CASSTGQTDSPLHF. The CDR3 DNA sequence: TGTGCCAGCAGCACGGGACAGACTGATTCACCCCTCCACTTT. The J gene is TRBJ1-6, the V gene TRBV7-3, with 7 bases that match TRBD1. With 5 bases clipped from V and 8 bases from J, the junction kept 6 bases outside the gene matches. This CDR3 has 14 amino acids. Germline CDR1 is SGHTA and CDR2 is FQGTGA.

This sequence joins TRBV6-5 and TRBJ1-2, with D perhaps matching TRBD1 (5 bases). Trimming cost V 0 bases and J 7 bases, with 12 bases left between them. This CDR3 comprises 14 residues. The V gene's germline CDR1 is MNHEY and CDR2 SVGAGI. The CDR3 sequence is CASSYSRGRFGYTF. The CDR3 region has the DNA TGTGCCAGCAGTTACTCAAGGGGCAGGTTTGGCTACACCTTC.

The V and J genes are TRBV30 and TRBJ2-7; either TRBD1 or TRBD2 may fit D (5 bases each). With 6 bases removed from V and 2 bases from J, the gap between germline ends came to 11 bases. The germline V gene has CDR1 GTSNPN and CDR2 SVGIG (reference sequence). The CDR3 covers 12 residues. CDR3 sequence: CACGTVAYEQYF. The CDR3 bases are TGTGCCTGTGGGACGGTAGCCTACGAGCAGTACTTC.